Given below is one T cell receptor (beta chain) in context. Per the authors' pipeline: It was from reference gene primer amplification that nucleated cell counts were estimated. Here immunoSEQ multiplex PCR was the method, and the copy in TCRdb shows in-frame clones only, minus some. That table furnishes V, J and clone size, whereas the DNA furnished D and trimming. The table lists about 400,000 clones, roughly 87% of them singletons. The V gene's germline CDR1 is LGHDT and CDR2 YNNKEL (reference sequence). The CDR3 covers 12 residues. V dropped 5 bases and J dropped 11; count of bases not matched to a gene: 4. The entry originates in a study of blood T cell repertoires in COVID-19. About the research overall: Sample material is recorded as cDNA or gDNA derived from T cells, B-cell-depleted T cells, or PBMCs.

Participants were aged about 18 to 90 years, lived in under 30 US areas, and enrolled virtually. Clinical history as reported by participants underpinned cohort assignment. The sequenced sample was PBMCs or T cells enriched from blood (not recorded which). The chain joins TRBV3-1 (or the pseudogene TRBV3-2) to TRBJ1-3; 9 bases are shared with TRBD1. The sequence was collected from a middle-aged woman with acute COVID-19. CDR3 sequence: CASSFRQGAIYF. The CDR3 DNA is TGTGCCAGCAGCTTCCGACAGGGGGCCATATATTTT.